A single sample gave rise to the 8 T cell receptor beta chains below, sequenced in a study of blood T cell repertoires in COVID-19. Clones were sequenced by immunoSEQ multiplex PCR, and TCRdb holds only the in-frame ones, with some missing. This sample has over 120,000 clones, with 70% to 90% found just once. Specimen: PBMCs or T cells enriched from blood (not recorded which). The receptor source for this set is a man aged 45-65 years who had recovered from COVID-19.

The chain recombines TRBV2 with TRBJ1-1, with D unresolved. The germline CDR1 and CDR2 sequences are SNHLY and FYNNEI. The CDR3 is made up of 15 amino acids. V was pared by 4 bases and J by 2 bases, with 14 bases between. The CDR3 region is CASSGTATPNTEAFF. CDR3 nucleotide sequence: TGTGCCAGCAGTGGAACAGCAACCCCAAACACTGAAGCTTTCTTT.

The chain couples TRBV30 to TRBJ1-5; 7 bases map to TRBD1. The germline V gene encodes CDR1 GTSNPN and CDR2 SVGIG (reference sequence). The trim removed 2 bases at V and 7 bases at J, leaving 8 bases unmatched. The CDR3 runs 14 residues. As DNA, the CDR3 is TGTGCCTGGAGTTCAACAGGGGCAGGGCAGCCCCAGCATTTT. Protein product: CAWSSTGAGQPQHF. The full variable domain, its missing parts supplied by reference TRBV30 and TRBJ1-5, is SQTIHQWPATLVQPVGSPLSLECTVEGTSNPNLYWYRQAAGRGLQLLFYSVGIGQISSEVPQNLSASRPQDRQFILSSKKLLLSDSGFYLCAWSSTGAGQPQHFGDGTRLSIL.

The chain couples TRBV6-5 to TRBJ2-7; TRBD1 might be the D (6 bases). CDR3 length: 13 amino acids. The V end was cut by 4 bases, the J end by 4 bases, with 11 bases between. CDR1 and CDR2 (germline): MNHEY, SVGAGI. CDR3 DNA sequence: TGTGCCAGCAGTTCCCGAGGGGGTTACGAGCAGTACTTC. This codes for CASSSRGGYEQYF.

The rearrangement links TRBV24-1 to TRBJ2-7; 8 bases fit TRBD2. CDR1 is KGHDR and CDR2 is SFDVKD in the germline V gene. The CDR3 contains 15 residues. V dropped 11 bases and J dropped 7; count of bases not matched to a gene: 18. The CDR3 DNA reads as TGTGCCAGTCGTATGCCGGGAGGGGATACGGGTGAGCAGTACTTC. This gives the protein CASRMPGGDTGEQYF.

The chain uses TRBV5-1 and TRBJ1-4; D is possibly TRBD1 (5 bases). V was clipped by 0 bases and J by 4 bases, with 7 bases between them. The CDR3 has 14 amino acids. Germline V gene data show CDR1 as SGHRS and CDR2 as YFSETQ. DNA of the CDR3: TGCGCCAGCAGCTTGGCCAGGGTTAATGAAAAACTGTTTTTT. Protein product: CASSLARVNEKLFF. Together with reference TRBV5-1 and TRBJ1-4, the CDR3 gives the full variable domain: KAGVTQTPRYLIKTRGQQVTLSCSPISGHRSVSWYQQTPGQGLQFLFEYFSETQRNKGNFPGRFSGRQFSNSRSEMNVSTLELGDSALYLCASSLARVNEKLFFGSGTQLSVL.

The chain couples TRBV5-6 to TRBJ2-7, with D perhaps matching TRBD1 (6 bases). V was shortened by 0 bases and J by 2 bases, with 21 bases between the two germline ends. The CDR3 is 18 amino acids. Germline V gene sequence: CDR1 SGHDT, CDR2 YYEEEE. CDR3 in amino acids: CASSLATTGTRRPYEQYV. The DNA of the CDR3 is TGTGCCAGCAGCTTGGCCACAACCGGGACAAGGAGACCCTACGAGCAGTACGTC.

The CDR3 sequence: CASSQQGAGNEQFF. In nucleotides, the CDR3 is TGTGCCAGCTCACAGCAGGGGGCCGGCAATGAGCAGTTCTTC. The gene calls are TRBV18 and TRBJ2-1; 8 nucleotides line up with TRBD1. The CDR3 extends over 14 amino acids. Per the germline V gene, CDR1 is KGHSH and CDR2 is LQKENI. Trimming cost V 4 bases and J 6 bases; bases outside gene matches: 5.

The chain has TRBV4-1 and TRBJ2-5; 7 bases are a match to TRBD2. Per the germline V gene, CDR1 is MGHRA and CDR2 is YSYEKL. The V segment lost 4 bases and the J segment 1 base; nucleotides outside the gene matches: 9. The CDR3 contains 16 residues. The CDR3 is CASSLFGGSIQETQYF. The CDR3 region has the DNA TGCGCCAGCAGCCTCTTCGGGGGGTCTATCCAAGAGACCCAGTACTTC.